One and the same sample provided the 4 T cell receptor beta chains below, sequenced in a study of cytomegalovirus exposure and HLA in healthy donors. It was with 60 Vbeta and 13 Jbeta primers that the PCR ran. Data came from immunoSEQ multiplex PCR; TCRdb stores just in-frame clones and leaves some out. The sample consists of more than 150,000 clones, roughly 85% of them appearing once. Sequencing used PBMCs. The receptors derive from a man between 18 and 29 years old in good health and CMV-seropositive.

The CDR3 bases are TGTGCCAGTAACCTAGCATACTCGAATTCACCCCTCCACTTT. Translation: CASNLAYSNSPLHF. The chain couples TRBV6-5 to TRBJ1-6, with D uncertain. Germline loops: CDR1 MNHEY, CDR2 SVGAGI. This CDR3 has 14 residues. Trimming stripped 9 bases from V and 7 bases from J, with 16 bases between.

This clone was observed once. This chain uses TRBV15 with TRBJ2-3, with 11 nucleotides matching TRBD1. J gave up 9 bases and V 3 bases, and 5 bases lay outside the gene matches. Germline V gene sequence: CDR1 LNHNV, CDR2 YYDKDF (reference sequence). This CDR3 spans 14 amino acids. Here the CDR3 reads CATSSRTGGGTQYF. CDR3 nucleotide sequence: TGTGCCACCAGCAGTAGGACAGGGGGCGGCACGCAGTATTTT.

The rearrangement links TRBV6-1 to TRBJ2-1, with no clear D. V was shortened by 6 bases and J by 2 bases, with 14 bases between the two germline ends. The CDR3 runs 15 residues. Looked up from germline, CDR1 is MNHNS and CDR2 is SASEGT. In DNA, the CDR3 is TGTGCCAGCAGGACGCCGGGTCTGGCCTACAATGAGCAGTTCTTC. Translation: CASRTPGLAYNEQFF.

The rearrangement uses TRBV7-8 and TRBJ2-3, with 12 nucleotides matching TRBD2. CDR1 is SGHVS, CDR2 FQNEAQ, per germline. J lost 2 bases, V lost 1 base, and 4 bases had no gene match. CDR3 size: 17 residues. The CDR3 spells CASSLVTSGGPTDTQYF. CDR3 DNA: TGTGCCAGCAGCTTAGTCACTAGCGGGGGGCCCACAGATACGCAGTATTTT.